The clone carrying this TCR beta chain has only one observation. Antigen unknown. The primer mix had 60 Vbeta and 13 Jbeta primers. Profiled with immunoSEQ multiplex PCR; TCRdb holds only in-frame clones, not every one. There are roughly 100,000 clones in the sample; 10% to 15% occur only once, and roughly 16% lies in the top ten. V was trimmed by 1 base and J by 2 bases, leaving 11 bases between them. Germline CDR1 SGHDN, CDR2 FVKESK. CDR3 length: 16 amino acids. This entry belongs to a study of cytomegalovirus exposure and HLA in healthy donors. Study-level points and caveats: Later work found that TCR association rates differed between HLA loci; DRB1 had the most and HLA-C the fewest. Several of the most significant clusters were apparently associated with common viral pathogens in a later analysis. Owing to their indistinguishability, certain V segments, notably TRBV6-2 and TRBV6-3, were excluded.

V and J are TRBV14 and TRBJ2-2; D gene uncertain. Specimen: PBMCs. The sequence derives from a man aged 35 to 55 in good health and CMV-seropositive. DNA of the CDR3: TGTGCCAGCAGCCAAGTCCACTCAACCAACACCGGGGAGCTGTTTTTT. Amino acids: CASSQVHSTNTGELFF.